This TCR beta chain derives from a study of Ad26.COV2.S vaccination and SARS-CoV-2 variants. Treatment defined: roughly 20 received Ad26.COV2.S at low or high dose, single or two shots; several received placebo; per-sample allocation not given. Sampling occurred on day 63 after the first vaccine or placebo injection. V was pared by 3 bases and J by 5 bases, with 12 bases of the junction left unmatched. Per the germline V gene, CDR1 is KGHSH and CDR2 is LQKENI. The CDR3 consists of 16 residues. The table came from immunoSEQ multiplex PCR; TCRdb's copy has only in-frame clones and leaves some out. The table includes around 240,000 clones, 85% to 90% detected once.

The sequenced sample was peripheral blood, obtained in a trial of Ad26.COV2.S vaccine versus placebo. The rearrangement joins TRBV18 to TRBJ2-5, with TRBD1 matching 7 bases. This receptor was obtained from a person between 18 and 59 years old who received the Ad26.COV2.S COVID-19 vaccine or a placebo. The CDR3 DNA reads TGTGCCAGCTCACCTCCCGAAGGGGGCTGGGCGGAGACCCAGTACTTC. This translates into CASSPPEGGWAETQYF.